The clone carrying this T cell receptor beta chain was seen only a few times. Its antigen is currently unknown. The PCR used 60 Vbeta and 13 Jbeta primers. Original methodology: In a later analysis, the count reached 76 million or so unique TCR beta chains, with about 9.9 million shared. Here immunoSEQ multiplex PCR was the method, and the copy in TCRdb shows in-frame clones only, minus some. V, J and clone size are those of that table, while D and trimming were read from the DNA. The table has some 150,000 clones, roughly 78% seen once. This sample stems from a study of cytomegalovirus exposure and HLA in healthy donors. On the study more broadly: In an early release, HLA-typed donors contributed tens of millions of unique TCR sequences.

CDR1 is SGHRS and CDR2 is YFSETQ in the germline V gene. This CDR3 spans 14 amino acids. V dropped 4 bases and J dropped 4; count of bases not matched to a gene: 1. Broader study findings: Later analysis associated a missense DCLRE1C variant with TCR beta V- and J-gene trimming.

Sequencing was done on a sample of PBMCs. The receptor was isolated from a man in his fifties in good health and CMV-seropositive. J is TRBJ1-6 and V is TRBV5-1; 8 bases map to TRBD1. The CDR3, as DNA: TGCGCCAGCAGCGGACAGGGTTATAATTCACCCCTCCACTTT. Amino acids: CASSGQGYNSPLHF.